What follows are 14 T cell receptor beta chains derived from one specimen sequenced in a study of cytomegalovirus exposure and HLA in healthy donors. Libraries were prepared by immunoSEQ multiplex PCR; TCRdb keeps only in-frame clonotypes and omits some of them. Altogether tens of thousands of clones are present, approximately 88% being singletons, with the ten largest covering over 10%. Sequencing used PBMCs. These receptors originate from a woman between 18 and 29 years old in good health and CMV-seropositive.

This chain connects TRBV28 to TRBJ1-1; D is possibly TRBD1 (6 bases). Germline V gives CDR1 MDHEN, CDR2 SYDVKM. The CDR3 is 14 residues long. V lost 3 bases, J lost 1 base, and 9 bases lay in between. Here the CDR3 reads CASSLSRGNTEAFF. Written as DNA, the CDR3 is TGTGCCAGCAGTTTGTCCAGGGGGAACACTGAAGCTTTCTTT.

This rearrangement joins TRBV29-1 to TRBJ2-7, with TRBD2 as a possible D gene (6 bases). V was clipped by 3 bases and J by 3 bases, with 12 bases between them. CDR3 length equals 13 residues. Germline V lookup: CDR1 SQVTM, CDR2 ANQGSEA. CDR3 DNA: TGCAGCGTTGAGGGGGGAAAGGACTACGAGCAGTACTTC. It is translated as CSVEGGKDYEQYF.

This clone was counted a few times. The gene calls are TRBV10-1 and TRBJ2-2; TRBD1 is a possible D gene (5 bases). The CDR3 consists of 15 residues. V was shortened by 0 bases and J by 2 bases, with 7 bases between the two germline ends. CDR1 WNHNN and CDR2 SYGVQD come from the germline V gene (reference sequence). The CDR3: CASSESDINTGELFF. CDR3 coding DNA: TGCGCCAGCAGTGAGTCGGACATAAACACCGGGGAGCTGTTTTTT.

The rearrangement uses TRBV27 and TRBJ2-7, with 8 nucleotides matching TRBD2. Trimming removed 5 bases from V and 2 bases from J; junction bases left unmatched: 20. The germline V gene encodes CDR1 MNHEY and CDR2 SMNVEV (reference sequence). CDR3 length equals 19 residues. The CDR3 here is CASSRGAGGEREIPYEQYF. CDR3 nucleotide sequence: TGTGCCAGCAGTAGGGGGGCGGGGGGTGAGCGGGAGATCCCCTACGAGCAGTACTTC.

The J gene is TRBJ2-3, the V gene TRBV28, with 7 bases identical to TRBD1. Trimming removed 1 base from V and 0 bases from J; junction bases left unmatched: 1. The germline gives CDR1 MDHEN, CDR2 SYDVKM. This CDR3 comprises 15 residues. CDR3 loop: CASSLYRGSTDTQYF. The CDR3 DNA reads TGTGCCAGCAGTTTATACAGGGGCAGCACAGATACGCAGTATTTT. The variable domain in full, with the rest retrieved from reference TRBV28 and TRBJ2-3, is DVKVTQSSRYLVKRTGEKVFLECVQDMDHENMFWYRQDPGLGLRLIYFSYDVKMKEKGDIPEGYSVSREKKERFSLILESASTNQTSMYLCASSLYRGSTDTQYFGPGTRLTVL.

This clone has a single count. The rearrangement uses TRBV6-1 and TRBJ1-2; D uncertain. There are 14 residues in the CDR3. Looked up from germline, CDR1 is MNHNS and CDR2 is SASEGT. V was pared by 3 bases and J by 0 bases, with 8 bases between. The CDR3 loop is CASSEAGANYGYTF. The CDR3 DNA reads TGTGCCAGCAGTGAGGCAGGCGCTAACTATGGCTACACCTTC.

The V call is TRBV7-8, the J call TRBJ2-7; 7 bases are shared with TRBD1. V gave up 6 bases and J gave up 2 bases; unmatched junction bases: 10. Looked up from germline, CDR1 is SGHVS and CDR2 is FQNEAQ. The length of the CDR3 is 15 residues. CDR3 loop: CASRSTGNFPYEQYF. The CDR3 nucleotides are TGTGCCAGCAGGTCGACAGGGAATTTTCCCTACGAGCAGTACTTC.

The chain links TRBV5-1 to TRBJ1-6, with TRBD1 matching 7 bases. Germline CDR1 SGHRS, CDR2 YFSETQ. CDR3 length equals 16 residues. With V trimmed by 3 bases and J by 5 bases, 8 bases remained unmatched. The CDR3 sequence: CASSSLLGQNNSPLHF. The CDR3 coding sequence is TGCGCCAGCAGCTCCCTTCTGGGACAGAATAATTCACCCCTCCACTTT.

This chain uses TRBV5-1 with TRBJ1-3; perhaps TRBD1 as D (5 bases). Trimming cost V 3 bases and J 0 bases, with 10 bases left between them. The CDR3 totals 15 residues. Germline loops: CDR1 SGHRS, CDR2 YFSETQ. The CDR3 loop is CASSSSGYSGNTIYF. The CDR3, as DNA: TGCGCCAGCAGCTCATCAGGGTACTCTGGAAACACCATATATTTT.

The genes are TRBV5-1 and TRBJ2-1, with TRBD2 identical over 14 bases. Germline V CDR1 and CDR2: SGHRS, YFSETQ. CDR3 length: 17 amino acids. V was pared by 0 bases and J by 4 bases, with 3 bases of the junction left unmatched. The CDR3 loop reads CASSLGLAGGRYNEQFF. CDR3 DNA: TGCGCCAGCAGCTTGGGACTAGCGGGGGGGAGGTACAATGAGCAGTTCTTC.

V is TRBV6-1 and J is TRBJ1-6; D is perhaps TRBD1 (6 bases). Trimming removed 2 bases at V and 7 bases at J, with 15 bases between. The CDR3 length is 16 residues. Germline CDR1 and CDR2: MNHNS and SASEGT. The CDR3 spells CASSESPGTRNSPLHF. In DNA form, the CDR3 reads TGTGCCAGCAGTGAAAGCCCCGGGACAAGGAATTCACCCCTCCACTTT.

The chain combines TRBV10-2 with TRBJ2-7, with 9 nucleotides matching TRBD2. Germline V gene lookup returns CDR1 WSHSY and CDR2 SAAADI. The V gene end was trimmed by 0 bases and the J gene end by 2 bases; junction bases not matched to a gene: 5. CDR3 length: 16 residues. The CDR3 region is CASSESAGGGPYEQYF. The DNA for the CDR3 is TGCGCCAGCAGTGAGTCTGCGGGGGGGGGACCCTACGAGCAGTACTTC.

This chain joins TRBV30 and TRBJ1-2; D possibly corresponds to TRBD1 (5 bases). This CDR3 has 14 amino acids. Germline V gene sequence: CDR1 GTSNPN, CDR2 SVGIG (reference sequence). V was pared by 4 bases and J by 2 bases, with 14 bases between. The CDR3 DNA sequence: TGTGCCTGGACCTCAGGGATGGGAAACTATGGCTACACCTTC. It yields the protein CAWTSGMGNYGYTF.

The chain employs TRBV5-1 and TRBJ1-5; tentatively, D is TRBD1 (6 bases). The CDR3 covers 14 residues. Germline V CDR1 and CDR2: SGHRS, YFSETQ. The V end lost 4 bases, the J end lost 9 bases, and 17 bases lay between the germline ends. Written as DNA, the CDR3 is TGCGCCAGCAGCCCGGACAGTCTCCGAGGGCCCCAGCATTTT. Protein product: CASSPDSLRGPQHF.